Listed here are 18 T cell receptor beta chains from one sample, sequenced in a study of cytomegalovirus exposure and HLA in healthy donors. Primers included in the PCR were 60 Vbeta and 13 Jbeta primers. The method was immunoSEQ multiplex PCR; TCRdb's version includes in-frame clones alone and lacks a portion of them. The sample shows 150,000 to 200,000 clones, 75% to 85% of them seen only once. The sequencing sample was made of PBMCs. The receptors come from a boy younger than 18 in good health and CMV-seronegative.

V gene TRBV15 combines with J gene TRBJ2-7; the D gene is possibly TRBD2 (6 bases). V lost 1 base and J lost 3, with 16 bases in between. The CDR3 totals 16 residues. From germline, CDR1 is LNHNV and CDR2 YYDKDF (reference sequence). The CDR3 region is CATSRARVVGGYEQYF. The DNA for the CDR3 is TGTGCCACCAGCAGAGCCCGGGTGGTGGGAGGCTACGAGCAGTACTTC.

The chain joins TRBV7-3 to TRBJ2-1, with TRBD2 matching over 8 bases. V shed 2 bases and J 0 bases; nucleotides not matched to a gene: 3. Germline values: CDR1 SGHTA, CDR2 FQGTGA. This CDR3 is 16 amino acids long. The CDR3 region is CASSLAGGLSYNEQFF. Written as DNA, the CDR3 is TGTGCCAGCAGCTTAGCGGGGGGTCTCTCCTACAATGAGCAGTTCTTC. Full variable domain (rest looked up from reference TRBV7-3 and TRBJ2-1): GAGVSQTPSNKVTEKGKYVELRCDPISGHTALYWYRQSLGQGPEFLIYFQGTGAADDSGLPNDRFFAVRPEGSVSTLKIQRTERGDSAVYLCASSLAGGLSYNEQFFGPGTRLTVL.

The V and J genes are TRBV5-1 and TRBJ1-5, with TRBD1 matching 7 bases. The CDR3 is made up of 13 amino acids. Trimming cost V 7 bases and J 5 bases; bases outside gene matches: 6. The V gene's germline CDR1 is SGHRS and CDR2 YFSETQ. In DNA, the CDR3 is TGCGCCAGCGGGAGCGACAGGGATCAGCCCCAGCATTTT. Its translation: CASGSDRDQPQHF.

V and J are TRBV4-2 and TRBJ1-1; TRBD1 might be the D (5 bases). The CDR3 spans 16 residues. V lost 0 bases and J 5 bases, leaving 16 bases between the germline ends. Germline CDR1 is LGHNA and CDR2 is YNFKEQ. As DNA, the CDR3 is TGTGCCAGCAGCCAAGATACCGGGACTGTAGGGACTGAAGCTTTCTTT. Its protein is CASSQDTGTVGTEAFF.

The chain carries TRBV5-1 and TRBJ2-1; perhaps TRBD2 as D (5 bases). Germline CDR1 SGHRS, CDR2 YFSETQ. Between the trimmed V and J ends, which lost 0 bases and 0 bases, there was a span of 7 bases. There are 15 residues in the CDR3. The CDR3 region is CASSLVGDSYNEQFF. The CDR3 region has the DNA TGCGCCAGCAGCTTGGTGGGAGACTCCTACAATGAGCAGTTCTTC.

Regarding this clone: A read error may account for a junction end that differs from germline. V and J are TRBV5-5 and TRBJ1-2; D not resolved. This CDR3 is built from 11 residues. Germline V gives CDR1 SGHKS, CDR2 YYEKEE (reference sequence). CDR3 sequence: CASSLGVWSTF. In DNA, the CDR3 is TGTGCCAGCAGCTTGGGGGTTTGGTCGACTTTC.

The V gene is TRBV18, the J gene TRBJ2-1, with D maybe TRBD2 (6 bases). Germline CDR1 and CDR2: KGHSH and LQKENI. V was trimmed by 3 bases and J by 1 base, leaving 16 bases between them. This CDR3 contains 17 residues. For the CDR3, the DNA is TGTGCCAGCTCACCTCCGTCGTCTCTAGCGTCCTACAATGAGCAGTTCTTC. It translates to CASSPPSSLASYNEQFF.

The chain has TRBV4-3 and TRBJ2-5, with 10 bases fitting TRBD2. The DNA end is more similar to TRBJ2-7, so the J call may be wrong. The CDR3 is 15 amino acids. Germline V lookup: CDR1 LGHNA, CDR2 YSLEER. CDR3 in amino acids: CASSQSGRGSYEQYF. CDR3 nucleotide sequence: TGCGCCAGCAGCCAGAGCGGGAGGGGGTCCTACGAGCAGTACTTC.

The chain combines TRBV29-1 with TRBJ1-2; 7 bases align to TRBD1. The germline gives CDR1 SQVTM, CDR2 ANQGSEA. With V trimmed by 7 bases and J by 0 bases, 11 bases remained unmatched. CDR3 length equals 15 residues. CDR3: CSDRGSGNSNYGYTF. The CDR3 coding sequence is TGCAGCGACAGGGGATCGGGTAACTCTAACTATGGCTACACCTTC.

The chain has TRBV6-4 and TRBJ2-7, with TRBD2 matching 14 bases. V was pared by 4 bases and J by 2 bases, with 1 base of the junction left unmatched. CDR3 length equals 15 residues. Germline assignment: CDR1 MRHNA and CDR2 SNTAGT. CDR3 region: CASSGLAGGPYEQYF. In DNA form, the CDR3 reads TGTGCCAGCAGTGGACTAGCGGGGGGGCCCTACGAGCAGTACTTC.

The chain is built from TRBV9 and TRBJ1-2; D may be TRBD1 (6 bases). V lost 0 bases, J lost 6 bases, and 12 bases lay in between. The V gene's germline CDR1 is SGDLS and CDR2 YYNGEE. This CDR3 is built from 14 residues. The CDR3 nucleotides are TGTGCCAGCAGCGTAGCTGGGGGCGCAAATGGCTACACCTTC. Translating it yields CASSVAGGANGYTF.

For the CDR3, the DNA is TGTGCCAGCAGCGCGACAGGGGGCTCTGGAAACACCATATATTTT. Protein sequence: CASSATGGSGNTIYF. This sequence joins TRBV9 and TRBJ1-3; 9 bases line up with TRBD1. CDR1 is SGDLS and CDR2 is YYNGEE in the germline V gene. The CDR3 contains 15 residues. V trimming: 3 bases; J trimming: 0 bases; junction bases outside the gene matches: 1.

This clone was seen more than once but under ten times. V and J are TRBV9 and TRBJ1-6; D is undetermined. Looked up from germline, CDR1 is SGDLS and CDR2 is YYNGEE. Trimming took off 0 bases at V and 8 bases at J, with 12 bases between the two ends. The CDR3 consists of 15 residues. The CDR3 DNA sequence: TGTGCCAGCAGCGTAGCCAGCGATCCCGATTCACCCCTCCACTTT. Translating gives CASSVASDPDSPLHF.

CDR3 protein: CAWSAASDGEQYF. The CDR3 DNA sequence: TGTGCCTGGAGCGCTGCGAGCGACGGCGAGCAGTACTTC. This sequence joins TRBV30 and TRBJ2-7; D call uncertain. The V gene lost 3 bases and the J gene lost 6 bases, with 15 bases spanning the gap. CDR1 GTSNPN and CDR2 SVGIG come from the germline V gene (reference sequence). The CDR3 covers 13 residues.

In its sample, this clone was seen a few times. V and J are TRBV7-9 and TRBJ2-5, with TRBD1 as a possible D gene (5 bases). CDR3 length: 16 residues. V lost 4 bases and J lost 5, with 20 bases in between. CDR1 and CDR2 from the germline V gene are SEHNR and FQNEAQ (reference sequence). CDR3: CASSWAFGQGRETQYF. DNA for the CDR3: TGTGCCAGCAGCTGGGCTTTTGGGCAGGGAAGGGAGACCCAGTACTTC.

The chain has TRBV4-3 and TRBJ2-2; TRBD2 matches at 10 bases. The junction had 5 bases not matched to a gene; V was cut back by 1 base and J by 3 bases. The CDR3 consists of 17 residues. The germline V gene has CDR1 LGHNA and CDR2 YSLEER. CDR3 in DNA: TGCGCCAGCAGCCAAGGAGTAGCGGGAGGTTACACCGGGGAGCTGTTTTTT. Its protein is CASSQGVAGGYTGELFF.

The chain uses TRBV27 and TRBJ2-2, with 8 positions matching TRBD1. J was trimmed by 2 bases and V by 1 base; bases with no gene match: 3. Germline CDR1 reads MNHEY; CDR2 reads SMNVEV (reference sequence). The CDR3 contains 16 residues. CDR3 sequence (DNA): TGTGCCAGCAGTTTATACAGGGGGATTAACACCGGGGAGCTGTTTTTT. Translation gives CASSLYRGINTGELFF.

This chain connects TRBV2 to TRBJ2-4; a weak D match, TRBD2 (5 bases). This CDR3 region has 16 residues. The germline CDR1 and CDR2 sequences are SNHLY and FYNNEI. Trimming took off 2 bases at V and 0 bases at J, with 11 bases between the two ends. The CDR3 protein is CASSERGNLAKNIQYF. The CDR3 nucleotides read TGTGCCAGCAGTGAACGGGGAAACCTAGCCAAAAACATTCAGTACTTC.